This T cell receptor (beta chain) was sequenced in a study of cytomegalovirus exposure and HLA in healthy donors. Study outcomes and limitations: Trimming of TCR beta V- and J-genes showed a link, identified in a later analysis, to a missense DCLRE1C variant. A few CMV-associated chains were confirmed in vitro to be specific for CMV antigens.

Both 60 Vbeta primers and 13 Jbeta primers went into the PCR. Generated by immunoSEQ multiplex PCR, the TCRdb table keeps only in-frame clones and is missing some. The repertoire holds 250,000 to 350,000 clones, 75% to 90% seen once, with about 0.29% in the top ten. With V trimmed by 1 base and J by 13 bases, 23 bases remained unmatched. Per the germline V gene, CDR1 is LGHNA and CDR2 is YNFKEQ. The CDR3 has 19 amino acids. About this clone itself: Its target is unknown.

The TCR was taken from a girl aged 2-15 years in good health and CMV-seronegative. The chain carries TRBV4-2 and TRBJ2-1, with 9 bases lining up with TRBD2. Sample: PBMCs. The DNA of the CDR3 is TGTGCCAGCAGCCAAGCCCCACCGGGCCTTCTAGCGGGACCGGGTGAACAGTTCTTC. Its protein product is CASSQAPPGLLAGPGEQFF.